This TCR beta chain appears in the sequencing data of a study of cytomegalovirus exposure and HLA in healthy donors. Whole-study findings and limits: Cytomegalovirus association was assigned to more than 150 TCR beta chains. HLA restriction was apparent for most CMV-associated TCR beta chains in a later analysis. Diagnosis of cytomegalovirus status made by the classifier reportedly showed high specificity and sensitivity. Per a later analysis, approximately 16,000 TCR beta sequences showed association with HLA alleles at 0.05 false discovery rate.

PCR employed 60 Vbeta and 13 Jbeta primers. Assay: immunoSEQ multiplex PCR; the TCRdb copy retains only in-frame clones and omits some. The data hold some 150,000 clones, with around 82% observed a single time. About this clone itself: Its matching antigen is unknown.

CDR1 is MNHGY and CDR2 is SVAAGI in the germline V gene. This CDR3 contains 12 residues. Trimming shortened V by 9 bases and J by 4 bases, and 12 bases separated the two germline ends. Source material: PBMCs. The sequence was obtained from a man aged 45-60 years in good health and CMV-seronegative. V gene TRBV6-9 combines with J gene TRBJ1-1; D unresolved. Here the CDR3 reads CARNSLSTEAFF. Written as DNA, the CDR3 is TGTGCCAGAAACAGCTTGAGCACTGAAGCTTTCTTT.